These T cell receptor beta chains were read from a single sample in a study of T cell changes during pregnancy in multiple sclerosis. The repertoire was sequenced with immunoSEQ multiplex PCR; TCRdb's copy has only in-frame clones and lacks some. The table lists fewer than 90,000 clones, nearly 95% of them singletons, with around 1.7% in the top ten. The sample consisted of peripheral blood, taken after pregnancy. The source of these receptors is a female donor in good health, enrolled as a control in a pregnancy study. CDR3s leave out the opening cysteine and the closing phenylalanine or tryptophan.

AISDWDRATDTQY	TRBV10-3	TRBJ2-3
ASSFDQGGNQPQH	TRBV28	TRBJ1-5
ASTPGTGYYQPQH	TRBV19	TRBJ1-5
ASSPAGGGETQY	TRBV18	TRBJ2-5
ASTSGGADQPQH	TRBV6-5	TRBJ1-5
AWSPGVSEQF	TRBV30	TRBJ2-1
ASSPGTGFLGQPQH	TRBV28	TRBJ1-5
ASSWGPSDRSYNEQF	TRBV5-1	TRBJ2-1
ASGPGTGVQPQH	TRBV27	TRBJ1-5
ASSGGQDYGYT	TRBV4-1	TRBJ1-2
ASSLRQAQGTEAF	TRBV5-1	TRBJ1-1
SVVNWDRGVYEQY	TRBV29-1	TRBJ2-7
ASSWTANQPQH	TRBV2	TRBJ1-5
ASSEREYAFSGANVLT	TRBV19	TRBJ2-6
ASSSTPTRGSGRDEQF	TRBV5-1	TRBJ2-1
ASSPWGERYNEQF	TRBV18	TRBJ2-1
ASSLPGASYEQY	TRBV19	TRBJ2-7
ASRPGTGPYEQY	TRBV28	TRBJ2-7
ATSKDRSSSYEQY	TRBV15	TRBJ2-7
ASSFDQANTAIY	TRBV7-2	TRBJ1-3
ASKSEPLETQY	TRBV19	TRBJ2-5
ASSLEGRGYT	TRBV28	TRBJ1-2
AISDPDRGLQETQY	TRBV10-3	TRBJ2-5
ASSLAGASTDTQY	TRBV19	TRBJ2-3
ASSTGGQETQY	TRBV7-9	TRBJ2-5
ASSVGLAPYNEQF	TRBV9	TRBJ2-1
ASSSGTPSYEQY	TRBV6-6	TRBJ2-7
ASSEVRTSRHEQY	TRBV2	TRBJ2-7
SVDLLRGQETQY	TRBV29-1	TRBJ2-5
ASSAVVASVAF	TRBV7-9	TRBJ1-1
ASSQRQGLNTEAF	TRBV14	TRBJ1-1
ASSLQGTDTQY	TRBV5-4	TRBJ2-3
ASTPGTSLGDEQY	TRBV2	TRBJ2-7
ASSLELGNIQY	TRBV5-1	TRBJ2-4
ASSLSYPTGEQY	TRBV28	TRBJ2-7
ASSHTRGSGRPYEQY	TRBV25-1	TRBJ2-7
ASSFRYDSGGRNEQF	TRBV11-2	TRBJ2-1
ASSLGGQGVGYDEAF	TRBV7-2	TRBJ1-1
AWTSGQETQY	TRBV30	TRBJ2-5
ASSSMVVAREF	TRBV7-9	TRBJ2-1
ASSQGGSLPYEQY	TRBV11-2	TRBJ2-7
ASSRVLTTEAF	TRBV5-1	TRBJ1-1
ASSDRVHYEQY	TRBV11-2	TRBJ2-7
ASSQTGTGSSEQY	TRBV5-1	TRBJ2-7